The 21 T cell receptor beta chains in this list originate from one sample, sequenced in a study of Tregs in tolerant kidney transplant recipients. Recipient PBMCs carried a CFSE label and met irradiated graft donor PBMCs for approximately six days before FACS sorting. The antigens these receptors bind are not known. Assay used: immunoSEQ multiplex PCR; TCRdb lists only in-frame clones, some missing. Among approximately 9,100 clones listed, just under 35% were seen once. The sample in question was CD8+ T cells from blood cultured with allogeneic cells, obtained before the transplant. These receptors were taken from a human patient who received a combined kidney and bone marrow transplant.

This clone came up a few times. J is TRBJ2-5 and V is TRBV19; TRBD2 matches 8 bases. Unmatched junction bases numbered 0, after V lost 2 bases and J lost 4 bases. This CDR3 comprises 13 residues. The germline gives CDR1 LNHDA, CDR2 SQIVND (reference sequence). Here the CDR3 DNA reads TGTGCCAGTAGTATAACTAGCGGAGAGACCCAGTACTTC. This translates into CASSITSGETQYF.

The CDR3 bases are TGTGCCTGGAGTGTAGGCAGGGAGGTTGAAAAACTGTTTTTT. Protein product: CAWSVGREVEKLFF. The J gene is TRBJ1-4, the V gene TRBV30; TRBD1 might be the D (5 bases). CDR3 length: 14 amino acids. V was cut by 0 bases and J by 7 bases, with 12 bases left in between. Per germline, CDR1 GTSNPN and CDR2 SVGIG (reference sequence). Full variable domain (missing parts from reference TRBV30 and TRBJ1-4): SQTIHQWPATLVQPVGSPLSLECTVEGTSNPNLYWYRQAAGRGLQLLFYSVGIGQISSEVPQNLSASRPQDRQFILSSKKLLLSDSGFYLCAWSVGREVEKLFFGSGTQLSVL.

This sequence joins TRBV4-3 and TRBJ2-2; tentative D call: TRBD1 (5 bases). The CDR3 loop spans 16 amino acids. Germline assignment: CDR1 LGHNA and CDR2 YSLEER. Trimming left V 4 bases short and J 6 bases short, with 18 bases between. CDR3 in DNA: TGCGCCAGCAGCCCACAGGAACCCCTAGAAGCCGGGGAGCTGTTTTTT. As protein: CASSPQEPLEAGELFF.

There are a few counts of this clone. In nucleotides, the CDR3 is TGTGCCAGCAGTTTCGGGACTAGCGGGGACAATGAGCAGTTCTTC. Its protein is CASSFGTSGDNEQFF. This rearrangement joins TRBV27 to TRBJ2-1; 13 nucleotides align to TRBD2. The length of the CDR3 is 15 residues. Trimming cost V 3 bases and J 5 bases; bases outside gene matches: 1. Germline V CDR1 and CDR2: MNHEY, SMNVEV (reference sequence).

The chain couples TRBV30 to TRBJ2-7, with 9 nucleotides matching TRBD1. Germline CDR1 is GTSNPN and CDR2 is SVGIG (reference sequence). There are 14 residues in the CDR3. Trimming took 0 bases from V and 9 from J; bases not matched to a gene: 9. The CDR3 here is CAWSVRGQGKGQYF. The CDR3 nucleotides read TGTGCCTGGAGTGTAAGGGGACAGGGTAAGGGGCAGTACTTC. Complete variable domain (other parts from reference TRBV30 and TRBJ2-7): SQTIHQWPATLVQPVGSPLSLECTVEGTSNPNLYWYRQAAGRGLQLLFYSVGIGQISSEVPQNLSASRPQDRQFILSSKKLLLSDSGFYLCAWSVRGQGKGQYFGPGTRLTVT.

By proportion, this clone is medium-sized (0.01 to 0.1%). V usage is TRBV27 and J usage is TRBJ2-1; TRBD2 matches 9 bases. CDR3 size: 16 residues. CDR1 is MNHEY, CDR2 SMNVEV, per germline (reference sequence). The V segment lost 2 bases and the J segment 7 bases; nucleotides outside the gene matches: 9. The CDR3 nucleotides are TGTGCCAGCAGTTTAATTCTTGCGGGAGGGCTAAATGAGCAGTTCTTC. This gives the protein CASSLILAGGLNEQFF.

This chain joins TRBV25-1 and TRBJ1-1; 7 positions agree with TRBD1. The CDR3 is 12 residues long. V lost 8 bases, J lost 5 bases, and 5 bases stayed unmatched. Looked up from germline, CDR1 is MGHDK and CDR2 is SYGVNS. In DNA form, the CDR3 reads TGTGCCAGCGGGGGACAGTCTACTGAAGCTTTCTTT. Protein sequence: CASGGQSTEAFF.

Only a few counts were recorded for this clone. The V and J genes are TRBV27 and TRBJ2-7; 10 positions agree with TRBD2. Germline assignment: CDR1 MNHEY and CDR2 SMNVEV (reference sequence). The CDR3 extends over 16 amino acids. J gave up 2 bases and V 2 bases, and 6 bases lay outside the gene matches. In DNA form, the CDR3 reads TGTGCCAGCAGTTTAGTTTTAGCGGGGGGAACCTACGAGCAGTACTTC. The encoded protein is CASSLVLAGGTYEQYF.

J is TRBJ2-7 and V is TRBV27; 16 bases fit TRBD2. CDR3 length equals 16 residues. Losses at the gene ends were 7 bases for V and 6 bases for J; bases not matched to a gene: 9. Germline-derived CDR1 and CDR2 are MNHEY and SMNVEV (reference sequence). The CDR3 region has the DNA TGTGCCAGCAAATTTACGGGACTAGCGGGAGGGGGCGAGCAGTACTTC. Its protein is CASKFTGLAGGGEQYF.

The chain employs TRBV7-3 and TRBJ2-1; no definite D call. The V end lost 2 bases, the J end lost 5 bases, and 13 bases lay between the germline ends. This CDR3 comprises 15 residues. CDR1 SGHTA and CDR2 FQGTGA come from the germline V gene. Here the CDR3 DNA reads TGTGCCAGCAGCTTAGAGCAGCTGGGCCACAATGAGCAGTTCTTC. Its translation: CASSLEQLGHNEQFF.

V usage is TRBV11-2 and J usage is TRBJ2-7; 14 nucleotides match TRBD2. The CDR3 runs to 18 residues. The germline V gene has CDR1 SGHAT and CDR2 FQNNGV. Trimming at V came to 3 bases and at J to 1 base, leaving 8 bases not matched to a gene. The CDR3 region is CASSFGLAGGLLSYEQYF. CDR3 nucleotide sequence: TGTGCCAGCAGCTTCGGACTAGCGGGAGGACTCCTTTCCTACGAGCAGTACTTC.

The chain carries TRBV15 and TRBJ2-7; possibly TRBD1 for D (6 bases). The CDR3 loop spans 15 amino acids. Per the germline V gene, CDR1 is LNHNV and CDR2 is YYDKDF (reference sequence). V gave up 0 bases and J gave up 4 bases, with 13 bases separating them. The CDR3 protein is CATSRDSRGSYEQYF. Here the CDR3 DNA reads TGTGCCACCAGCAGAGATAGCAGGGGTTCGTACGAGCAGTACTTC.

This clone was counted a few times. V gene TRBV6-1 combines with J gene TRBJ2-7, with D tentatively TRBD2 (5 bases). CDR1 and CDR2 (germline): MNHNS, SASEGT. This CDR3 has 14 amino acids. The CDR3 is CFFYKRETAYEQYF. The CDR3 nucleotides are TGTTTTTTTTATAAGAGGGAGACGGCATACGAGCAGTACTTC.

In its sample, this clone was seen once. The rearrangement uses TRBV5-5 and TRBJ2-7, with TRBD1 identical over 8 bases. V trimming: 0 bases; J trimming: 3 bases; junction bases outside the gene matches: 5. Germline V CDR1 and CDR2: SGHKS, YYEKEE (reference sequence). This CDR3 is 15 amino acids long. The CDR3 protein is CASSLVQGGFYEQYF. The CDR3 DNA follows: TGTGCCAGCAGCTTGGTACAGGGGGGTTTCTACGAGCAGTACTTC.

This clone was seen more than once but under ten times. This may be a read error: a much more frequent sequence differs by one nucleotide. The V call is TRBV4-2, the J call TRBJ1-1, with D possibly TRBD1 on 5 matching bases. The CDR3 loop spans 15 amino acids. Per the germline V gene, CDR1 is LGHNA and CDR2 is YNFKEQ. The V gene lost 0 bases and the J gene lost 4 bases, with 12 bases spanning the gap. The CDR3 region is CASSQDGRDFTEAFF. CDR3 coding DNA: TGTGCCAGCAGCCAAGATGGCCGGGACTTCACTGAAGCTTTCTTT.

This chain joins TRBV11-2 and TRBJ2-7; D gene ambiguous. CDR3 size: 10 residues. Germline V lookup: CDR1 SGHAT, CDR2 FQNNGV. V lost 8 bases to trimming and J lost 3 bases, with 5 bases between them. The CDR3 bases are TGTGCCAGCGGAGACTACGAGCAGTACTTC. The encoded protein is CASGDYEQYF.

This clone is medium-sized within its sample. The chain joins TRBV11-1 to TRBJ1-1; 7 bases align to TRBD1. With 6 bases clipped from V and 4 bases from J, the junction kept 5 bases outside the gene matches. The CDR3 contains 13 residues. Germline CDR1 reads SGHAT; CDR2 reads FQDESV (reference sequence). In DNA, the CDR3 is TGTGCCAGCAGGCCCAGGGGGTCCACTGAAGCTTTCTTT. Its protein is CASRPRGSTEAFF. Full variable domain (outside the CDR3, taken from reference TRBV11-1 and TRBJ1-1): EAEVAQSPRYKITEKSQAVAFWCDPISGHATLYWYRQILGQGPELLVQFQDESVVDDSQLPKDRFSAERLKGVDSTLKIQPAELGDSAMYLCASRPRGSTEAFFGQGTRLTVV.

This rearrangement joins TRBV27 to TRBJ2-1, with 12 bases identical to TRBD2. This CDR3 region has 16 residues. V gave up 3 bases and J gave up 6 bases; unmatched junction bases: 6. Per the germline V gene, CDR1 is MNHEY and CDR2 is SMNVEV (reference sequence). The CDR3 region is CASSFLLAGGSNEQFF. DNA of the CDR3: TGTGCCAGCAGTTTCCTCCTAGCGGGGGGGAGCAATGAGCAGTTCTTC.

V is TRBV4-1 and J is TRBJ2-7; 9 positions match TRBD2. V gave up 4 bases and J gave up 6 bases; unmatched junction bases: 13. This CDR3 is 16 amino acids long. In germline, CDR1 is MGHRA, CDR2 YSYEKL. DNA for the CDR3: TGCGCCAGCAGCCCCGCTTCCGCGGGGGGGCCCCGCGAGCAGTACTTC. This translates into CASSPASAGGPREQYF.

This clone has a count of ten or more. The chain has TRBV11-2 and TRBJ2-7; 7 nucleotides line up with TRBD2. This CDR3 is built from 14 residues. Germline lookup yields CDR1 SGHAT and CDR2 FQNNGV. Trimming removed 5 bases from V and 2 bases from J; junction bases left unmatched: 6. Here the CDR3 DNA reads TGTGCCAGCAGCGTCTCGGGGGGAGCCTACGAGCAGTACTTC. Translation gives CASSVSGGAYEQYF.

CDR3 nucleotide sequence: TGTGCCAGCAGCTTCCGGACAGGGCGGGGGACTGAAGCTTTCTTT. Protein product: CASSFRTGRGTEAFF. This sequence joins TRBV5-6 and TRBJ1-1; 8 positions match TRBD1. Germline loops: CDR1 SGHDT, CDR2 YYEEEE. Trimming removed 2 bases from V and 5 bases from J; junction bases left unmatched: 8. The CDR3 extends over 15 amino acids.